This T cell receptor (beta chain) was recorded in a study of a mutant IDH1 vaccine in newly diagnosed glioma. Sequencing used immunoSEQ multiplex PCR; TCRdb keeps in-frame clones, though not all of them. Here the sample spans about 56,000 clones, approximately 71% being singletons. In its sample, this clone was seen once. Its specificity is unknown. The time point denotes: week 47, end of study. Vaccine doses each comprised 300 ug of mutant IDH1 20-mer peptide, with topical imiquimod. Each patient was administered eight vaccinations, scheduled in weeks 1, 3, 5, 7, 11, 15, 19 and 23. This sequence was found in a man between 50 and 59 years old with glioma. This specimen was PBMCs, taken from a glioma patient whose treatment included an IDH1 peptide vaccine.

The CDR3 reads CASSLEHANEQFF. The CDR3 DNA reads as TGTGCCAGCAGCTTAGAACACGCCAATGAGCAGTTCTTC. The gene calls are TRBV7-2 and TRBJ2-1; no reliable D call. Trimming stripped 1 base from V and 6 bases from J, with 7 bases between. Germline V gene data show CDR1 as SGHTA and CDR2 as FQGNSA. The CDR3 has 13 amino acids.